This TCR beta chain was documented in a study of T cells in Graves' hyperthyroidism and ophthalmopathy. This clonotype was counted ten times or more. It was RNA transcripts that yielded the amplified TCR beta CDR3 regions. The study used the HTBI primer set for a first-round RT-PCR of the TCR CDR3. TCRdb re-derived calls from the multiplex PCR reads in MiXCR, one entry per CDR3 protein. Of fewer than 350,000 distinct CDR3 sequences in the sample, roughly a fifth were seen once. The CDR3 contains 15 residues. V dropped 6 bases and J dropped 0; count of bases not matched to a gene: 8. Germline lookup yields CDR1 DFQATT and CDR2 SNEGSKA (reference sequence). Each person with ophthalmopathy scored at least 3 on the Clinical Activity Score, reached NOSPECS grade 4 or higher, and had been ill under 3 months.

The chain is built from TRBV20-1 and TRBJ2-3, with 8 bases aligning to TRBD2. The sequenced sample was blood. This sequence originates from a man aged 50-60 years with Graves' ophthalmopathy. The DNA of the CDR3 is TGCAGTGCCTCGCTAGCGGGTACTAGCACAGATACGCAGTATTTT. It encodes CSASLAGTSTDTQYF.